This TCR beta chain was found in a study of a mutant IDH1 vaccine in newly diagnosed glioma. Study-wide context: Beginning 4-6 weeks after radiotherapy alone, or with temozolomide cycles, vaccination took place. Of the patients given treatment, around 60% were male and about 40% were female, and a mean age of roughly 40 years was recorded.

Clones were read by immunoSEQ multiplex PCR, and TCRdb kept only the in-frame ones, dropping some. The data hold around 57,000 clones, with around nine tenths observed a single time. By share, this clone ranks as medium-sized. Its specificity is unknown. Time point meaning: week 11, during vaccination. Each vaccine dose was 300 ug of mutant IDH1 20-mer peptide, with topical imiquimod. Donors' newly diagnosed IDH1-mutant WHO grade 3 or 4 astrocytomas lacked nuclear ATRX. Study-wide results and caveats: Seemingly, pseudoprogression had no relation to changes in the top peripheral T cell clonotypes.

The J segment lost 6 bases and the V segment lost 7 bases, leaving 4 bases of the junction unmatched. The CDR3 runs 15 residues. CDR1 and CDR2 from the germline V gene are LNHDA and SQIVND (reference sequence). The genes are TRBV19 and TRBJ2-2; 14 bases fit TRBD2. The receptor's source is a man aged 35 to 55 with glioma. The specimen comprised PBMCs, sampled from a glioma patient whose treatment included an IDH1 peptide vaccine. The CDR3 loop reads CASTTTSGRAGELFF. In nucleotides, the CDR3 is TGTGCCAGTACCACGACTAGCGGGAGGGCCGGGGAGCTGTTTTTT.